This T cell receptor beta chain was sequenced during a study of CD8 T cells in ankylosing spondylitis. The study's findings and limits: Reportedly, disease-linked clones are significantly enriched in ankylosing spondylitis patients' matched synovial fluid. A TCR beta motif made of about 8 highly homologous variants seemed typical of ankylosing spondylitis blood. Disease-linked clones, CD8+, were relatively rare in peripheral blood.

5'-RACE, quantitative and with molecular barcodes, yielded the TCR beta libraries. TCRdb reanalysed the 5' RACE reads using MiXCR and keeps one entry per CDR3 protein. The profile covers 800,000 to 900,000 distinct CDR3 sequences, with approximately 12% appearing a single time and under 0.6% taken by the ten largest. Points on this clonotype: The antigen remains undetermined.

Germline lookup yields CDR1 SGHAT and CDR2 FQDESV (reference sequence). The CDR3 covers 16 residues. V gave up 2 bases and J gave up 4 bases, with 17 bases separating them. This chain connects TRBV11-1 to TRBJ1-1, with TRBD1 as a possible D gene (6 bases). This TCR came from a male donor with ankylosing spondylitis. The sequenced sample consisted of blood, either unsorted or a sorted T cell fraction (not recorded which). Here the CDR3 reads CASSLTQGRWTTEAFF. In nucleotides, the CDR3 is TGTGCCAGCAGCTTAACTCAGGGGCGCTGGACCACTGAAGCTTTCTTT.